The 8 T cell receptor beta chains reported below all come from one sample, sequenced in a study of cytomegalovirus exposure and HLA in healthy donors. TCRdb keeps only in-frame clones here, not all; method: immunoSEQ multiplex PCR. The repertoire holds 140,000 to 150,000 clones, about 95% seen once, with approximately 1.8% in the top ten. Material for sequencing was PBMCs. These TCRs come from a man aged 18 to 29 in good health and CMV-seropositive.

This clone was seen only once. CDR3 loop: CASSTEVWTSGSSYEQYF. The CDR3 nucleotides read TGTGCCAGTAGTACCGAAGTCTGGACTAGCGGGAGTTCCTACGAGCAGTACTTC. The chain carries TRBV19 and TRBJ2-7; 13 nucleotides agree with TRBD2. The CDR3 totals 18 residues. The germline gives CDR1 LNHDA, CDR2 SQIVND (reference sequence). The trim removed 4 bases at V and 1 base at J, leaving 10 bases unmatched.

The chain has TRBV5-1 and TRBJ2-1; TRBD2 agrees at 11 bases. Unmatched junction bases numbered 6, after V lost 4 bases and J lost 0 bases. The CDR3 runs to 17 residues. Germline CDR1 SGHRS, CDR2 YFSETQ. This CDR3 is CASSETSGESSYNEQFF. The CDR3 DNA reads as TGCGCCAGCAGCGAGACTAGCGGGGAGAGCTCCTACAATGAGCAGTTCTTC. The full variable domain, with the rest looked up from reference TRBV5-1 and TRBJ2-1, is KAGVTQTPRYLIKTRGQQVTLSCSPISGHRSVSWYQQTPGQGLQFLFEYFSETQRNKGNFPGRFSGRQFSNSRSEMNVSTLELGDSALYLCASSETSGESSYNEQFFGPGTRLTVL.

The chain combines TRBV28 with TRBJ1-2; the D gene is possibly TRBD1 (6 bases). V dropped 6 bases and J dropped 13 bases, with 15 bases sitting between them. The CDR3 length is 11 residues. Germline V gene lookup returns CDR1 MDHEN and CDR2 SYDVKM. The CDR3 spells CASSDPGASTF. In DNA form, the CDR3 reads TGTGCCAGCAGCGACCCAGGGGCGAGCACCTTC.

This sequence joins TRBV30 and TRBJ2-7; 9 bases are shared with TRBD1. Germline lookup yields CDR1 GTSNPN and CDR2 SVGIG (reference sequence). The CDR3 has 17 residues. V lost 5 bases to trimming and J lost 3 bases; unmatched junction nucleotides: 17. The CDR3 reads CAWQLGLPGQGLYEQYF. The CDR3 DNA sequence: TGTGCCTGGCAGCTTGGCTTGCCGGGACAGGGCCTCTACGAGCAGTACTTC.

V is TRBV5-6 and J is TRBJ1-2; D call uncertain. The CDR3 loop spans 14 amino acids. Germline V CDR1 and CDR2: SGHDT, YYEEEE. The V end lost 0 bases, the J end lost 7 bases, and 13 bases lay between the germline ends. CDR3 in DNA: TGTGCCAGCAGCTTGGGAAGCGGCTTTGGTGGCTACACCTTC. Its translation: CASSLGSGFGGYTF.

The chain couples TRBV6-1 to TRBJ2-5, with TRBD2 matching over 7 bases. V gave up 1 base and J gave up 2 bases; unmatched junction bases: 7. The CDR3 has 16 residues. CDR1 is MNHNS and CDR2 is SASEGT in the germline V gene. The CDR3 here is CASSEVAGTTQETQYF. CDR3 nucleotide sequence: TGTGCCAGCAGTGAAGTAGCCGGGACTACGCAAGAGACCCAGTACTTC.

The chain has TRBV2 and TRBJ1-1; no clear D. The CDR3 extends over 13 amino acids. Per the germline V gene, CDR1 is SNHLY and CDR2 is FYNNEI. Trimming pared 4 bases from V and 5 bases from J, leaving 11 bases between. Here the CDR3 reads CASSVAGRTEAFF. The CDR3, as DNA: TGTGCCAGCAGTGTGGCCGGGAGGACTGAAGCTTTCTTT.

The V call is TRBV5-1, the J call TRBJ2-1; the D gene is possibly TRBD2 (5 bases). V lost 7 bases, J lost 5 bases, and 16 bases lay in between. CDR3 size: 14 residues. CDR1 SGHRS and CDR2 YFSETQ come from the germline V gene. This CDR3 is CASVGLSANNEQFF. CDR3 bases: TGCGCCAGCGTGGGTCTTAGCGCCAACAATGAGCAGTTCTTC.